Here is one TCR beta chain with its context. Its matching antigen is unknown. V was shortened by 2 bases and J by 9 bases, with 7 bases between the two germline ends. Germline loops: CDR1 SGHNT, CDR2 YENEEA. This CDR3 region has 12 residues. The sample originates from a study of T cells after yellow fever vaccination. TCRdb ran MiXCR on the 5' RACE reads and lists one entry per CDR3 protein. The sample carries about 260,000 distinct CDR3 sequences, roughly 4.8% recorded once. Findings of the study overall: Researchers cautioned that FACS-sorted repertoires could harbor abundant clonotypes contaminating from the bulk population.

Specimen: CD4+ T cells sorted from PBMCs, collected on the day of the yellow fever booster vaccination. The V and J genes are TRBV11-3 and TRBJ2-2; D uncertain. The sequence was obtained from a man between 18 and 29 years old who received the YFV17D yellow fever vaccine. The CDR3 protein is CASSLFPRELFF. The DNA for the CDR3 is TGTGCCAGCAGCTTATTTCCCCGGGAGCTGTTTTTT. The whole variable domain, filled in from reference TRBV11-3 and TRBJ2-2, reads EAGVVQSPRYKIIEKKQPVAFWCNPISGHNTLYWYLQNLGQGPELLIRYENEEAVDDSQLPKDRFSAERLKGVDSTLKIQPAELGDSAVYLCASSLFPRELFFGEGSRLTVL.